The clone carrying this T cell receptor beta chain was seen many times. Its cognate antigen is unknown. Amplification of TCR beta CDR3 regions used RNA as the template. With the HTBI primer set, the TCR CDR3 went through a first round of RT-PCR. TCRdb itself ran the multiplex PCR reads through MiXCR, one entry per CDR3 protein. The repertoire holds approximately 600,000 distinct CDR3 sequences, with approximately 15% as singletons. The sample originates from a study of T cells in Graves' hyperthyroidism and ophthalmopathy. Study-level findings and limits: Most clonotypes expanded in thyroid above 0.001 were likewise present in blood.

V shed 4 bases and J shed 4 bases, with 10 bases lying between them. Germline assignment: CDR1 LGHDT and CDR2 YNNKEL (reference sequence). The CDR3 contains 13 residues. Clinical symptoms, serum thyroxine, TRAb, thyroid ultrasound and orbital computed tomography informed diagnoses. Out of about 10 ml of fresh peripheral blood came the PBMCs. This chain uses TRBV3-1 with TRBJ1-1, with D unclear. The sequenced material came from blood. The source of this sequence is a woman aged 25 to 39 with Graves' hyperthyroidism that later progressed to Graves' ophthalmopathy. This chain's CDR3 is CASSPAVVTEAFF. CDR3 sequence (DNA): TGTGCCAGCAGCCCGGCCGTTGTCACTGAAGCTTTCTTT.